This T cell receptor (beta chain) is drawn from a study of blood T cell repertoires in COVID-19 (dated by TCRdb to about 2020). Study-wide context: Samples from collaborators originated in the United States, Italy and Spain and spanned both the acute and convalescent phases of COVID-19. The material from the prospective study consisted of cDNA or gDNA derived from T cells, B-cell-depleted T cells, or PBMCs. Deeply sampled blood TCRbeta repertoires from subjects exposed to, actively infected with, or recovered from COVID-19 were included in the dataset. A freely available public database, intended as a resource for researchers studying the immune response to SARS-CoV-2, is where the repertoires were released. The samples were drawn from two sources: the first 160 participants of the ongoing ImmuneRACE study, and fewer than 1,500 subjects contributed by 6 global collaborators. Sample metadata almost always included a de-identified subject ID, COVID-19 status, age in years and sex. Where available, HLA class I and class II types were taken from metadata supplied by the sample provider and were not determined by assay-based typing. The research as a whole found: The amount of clinical and demographic metadata varied by source and participant and was provided uncurated.

Each collaborating institution followed its own protocols to collect whole blood in K2EDTA tubes. For TCRbeta analysis, collaborator samples were shipped as frozen whole blood, as isolated PBMCs, or as DNA extracted from either sample type. From the cysteine up to the phenylalanine, the CDR3 has a length of 14 residues. The read is trimmed to its CDR3 DNA, 42 bases read in frame from base 1. Deletion took 5 bases off V and 2 bases off J, with a span of 12 bases between the germline ends. CDR1 and CDR2 were assigned from the germline V gene as SGHTA and FQGTGA. The immunoSEQ Assay, a bias-controlled multiplex PCR, was used to amplify TCRbeta CDR3 regions from genomic DNA. Processing in the source paper ran as follows. Nucleated cell counts per sample were estimated from amplification of reference gene primers within the assay. To quantify the absolute abundance of each unique TCRbeta CDR3 rearrangement, sequence reads were collapsed and filtered. For each sample, productive Simpson clonality was calculated by taking the square root of Simpson's diversity index across productive rearrangements. Held by TCRdb, this immuneACCESS table contains in-frame sequences only and omits some clones. Under half of the omission traces to an unresolved V gene where checked; the cause of the rest is unknown. D and trimming come from the DNA, and the V and J calls and clone size come from that table. Counted in this sample were 250,000 to 300,000 clones; approximately 80% of them appeared once. The ten largest clonotypes hold 2.5% to 3% of the sample.

Notes on this clone: Its antigen is still unknown. Qualities for individual bases were not recorded, and no much larger clone is one base off.

Source material: peripheral blood. Here the chain combines TRBV7-3 and TRBJ1-1; perhaps TRBD1 is the D gene, with 5 bases matching. The clonotype comes from a woman in her sixties with active or convalescent COVID-19. The nucleotide sequence reads as follows: TGTGCCAGCAGCCCCGGAGGGACTAACACTGAAGCTTTCTTT. It specifies CASSPGGTNTEAFF.